One sample yielded the 31 T cell receptor beta chains listed below, sequenced in a study of molecular identifiers for immune sequencing clone quantification. TCRdb processed the PCR reads anew with MiXCR; each CDR3 protein has one entry. The sample consists of about 640,000 distinct CDR3 sequences, around 20% of them appearing once. Sequenced: naive CD8+ T cells from blood, with Jurkat cell RNA spiked in. Subset: FACS-sorted CD8+CD4-CCR7+CD45RA+ naive T cells. The source of these receptors is a human donor in good health. Some libraries in this study had Jurkat cell RNA spiked in.

This clonotype was recorded a few times. The chain is built from TRBV7-9 and TRBJ2-7, with D possibly called TRBD1 or TRBD2 (5 bases each). Trimming took off 5 bases at V and 1 base at J, with 21 bases between the two ends. Germline V gene lookup returns CDR1 SEHNR and CDR2 FQNEAQ (reference sequence). This CDR3 is built from 17 residues. CDR3 protein: CASSPRVPGQRSYEQYF. The CDR3 DNA reads TGTGCCAGCAGCCCCCGGGTTCCGGGGCAACGTTCCTACGAGCAGTACTTC. The complete variable domain, with remaining parts taken from reference TRBV7-9 and TRBJ2-7, reads DTGVSQNPRHKITKRGQNVTFRCDPISEHNRLYWYRQTLGQGPEFLTYFQNEAQLEKSRLLSDRFSAERPKGSFSTLEIQRTEQGDSAMYLCASSPRVPGQRSYEQYFGPGTRLTVT.

This clonotype occurred many times. The V and J genes are TRBV4-1 and TRBJ2-2, with TRBD1 matching 7 bases. This CDR3 has 16 amino acids. The germline V gene has CDR1 MGHRA and CDR2 YSYEKL. V shed 4 bases and J 3 bases; nucleotides not matched to a gene: 8. The CDR3 loop reads CASSLSGQTHTGELFF. The CDR3 nucleotides are TGCGCCAGCAGCCTGTCGGGACAGACTCACACCGGGGAGCTGTTTTTT.

This sequence joins TRBV12-3 or TRBV12-4 and TRBJ2-7; D is unclear. Between the trimmed V and J ends, which lost 5 bases and 6 bases, there was a span of 11 bases. The CDR3 sequence is 12 residues long. CDR3 sequence: CASSLSRSEQYF. In DNA form, the CDR3 reads TGTGCCAGCAGTCTCTCCCGGTCCGAGCAGTACTTC.

In regard to this clonotype: This could be a read error, since a much larger clone is one nucleotide away. J is TRBJ2-7 and V is TRBV30; TRBD1 matches at 7 bases. The J call may be incorrect, as the DNA end agrees better with TRBJ2-1. The CDR3 is made up of 13 amino acids. The V gene's germline CDR1 is GTSNPN and CDR2 SVGIG (reference sequence). The CDR3 here is CAWSDGQAIEQFF. CDR3 bases: TGTGCCTGGAGCGATGGACAGGCTATAGAGCAGTTCTTC.

This clonotype was detected many times. CDR3 sequence reads: CASSLVGSLDNEQFF. The CDR3, as DNA: TGTGCCAGCAGCTTAGTAGGGTCCTTGGACAATGAGCAGTTCTTC. The rearrangement joins TRBV7-6 to TRBJ2-1; D unclear. This CDR3 contains 15 residues. V dropped 1 base and J dropped 5 bases, with 12 bases sitting between them. CDR1 SGHVS and CDR2 FNYEAQ come from the germline V gene.

The chain uses TRBV2 and TRBJ2-1, with 9 bases aligning to TRBD2. The V gene end was trimmed by 4 bases and the J gene end by 2 bases; junction bases not matched to a gene: 9. The CDR3 is 17 residues long. The germline CDR1 and CDR2 sequences are SNHLY and FYNNEI. Here the CDR3 reads CASSAPGLADPYNEQFF. Written as DNA, the CDR3 is TGTGCCAGCAGTGCCCCGGGACTAGCTGACCCCTACAATGAGCAGTTCTTC.

The sample holds many counts of this clonotype. V gene TRBV7-2 combines with J gene TRBJ1-5; no reliable D call. Trimming left V 7 bases short and J 4 bases short, with 14 bases between. The CDR3 consists of 14 residues. The germline CDR1 and CDR2 sequences are SGHTA and FQGNSA. This CDR3 reads CASTTMDGNQPQHF. Here the CDR3 DNA reads TGTGCCAGCACCACAATGGACGGGAATCAGCCCCAGCATTTT.

This clonotype turned up a few times. The genes are TRBV20-1 and TRBJ2-1; TRBD1 matches at 9 bases. Trimming removed 7 bases from V and 9 bases from J; junction bases left unmatched: 16. Germline V gene sequence: CDR1 DFQATT, CDR2 SNEGSKA (reference sequence). The CDR3 spans 15 residues. The CDR3 nucleotides read TGCAGTGTCAAATCCCGGGACAGGGTTTACGGTGAGCAGTTCTTC. Amino acid sequence: CSVKSRDRVYGEQFF.

The sample holds one count of this clonotype. A much larger clone differs by one base, so this may be a read error. The J gene is TRBJ2-7, the V gene TRBV20-1, with D hard to call. V lost 3 bases, J lost 8 bases, and 26 bases lay in between. Germline CDR1 is DFQATT and CDR2 is SNEGSKA (reference sequence). CDR3 length: 16 amino acids. DNA of the CDR3: TGCAGTGCTAGGGGTCCGGGCCTAGTGATATCTGCGAAGCAGTACTTC. It is translated as CSARGPGLVISAKQYF.

This clonotype was detected many times. The rearrangement uses TRBV27 and TRBJ1-2; 7 bases are shared with TRBD1. CDR1 MNHEY and CDR2 SMNVEV come from the germline V gene (reference sequence). This CDR3 is built from 13 residues. With V trimmed by 5 bases and J by 10 bases, 10 bases remained unmatched. CDR3 region: CASSLFEGADYTF. DNA for the CDR3: TGTGCCAGCAGTCTGTTTGAGGGGGCAGACTACACCTTC.

This clonotype was detected many times. The chain couples TRBV9 to TRBJ2-4; D is undetermined. Per the germline V gene, CDR1 is SGDLS and CDR2 is YYNGEE. V shed 3 bases and J shed 0 bases, with 1 base lying between them. This CDR3 is built from 12 residues. The CDR3 DNA is TGTGCCAGCAGCGGAGCCAAAAACATTCAGTACTTC. This sequence encodes CASSGAKNIQYF.

The chain has TRBV4-1 and TRBJ1-6; 8 bases line up with TRBD1. Germline lookup yields CDR1 MGHRA and CDR2 YSYEKL. The CDR3 contains 15 residues. V lost 1 base and J lost 13; bases outside the gene matches: 9. The CDR3 nucleotides read TGCGCCAGCAGCCAAGCGGGACAGGCAACGGGGCCCCTCCACTTT. It yields the protein CASSQAGQATGPLHF.

This clonotype was seen repeatedly, ten times or more. CDR3 residues: CASSLIRTGGTDTQYF. The CDR3 DNA reads TGTGCCAGCAGTTTGATTCGGACAGGGGGCACAGATACGCAGTATTTT. This sequence joins TRBV6-5 and TRBJ2-3; TRBD1 matches 9 bases. Trimming cost V 4 bases and J 1 base; bases outside gene matches: 6. CDR3 size: 16 residues. Germline CDR1 and CDR2: MNHEY and SVGAGI.

For the CDR3, the DNA is TGCGCCAGCAGCCAAGACCTATTCCCGGGACAGGGTTCCCCGGAGGAGCAGTACTTC. Amino acid sequence: CASSQDLFPGQGSPEEQYF. The rearrangement uses TRBV4-1 and TRBJ2-7; 9 positions agree with TRBD1. The germline V gene encodes CDR1 MGHRA and CDR2 YSYEKL. The V segment lost 0 bases and the J segment 7 bases; nucleotides outside the gene matches: 19. This CDR3 is 19 amino acids long.

Many counts were recorded for this clonotype. The chain recombines TRBV9 with TRBJ2-2; 9 nucleotides match TRBD2. Germline CDR1 is SGDLS and CDR2 is YYNGEE. This CDR3 contains 17 residues. The junction had 9 bases not matched to a gene; V was cut back by 0 bases and J by 6 bases. The CDR3 region has the DNA TGTGCCAGCAGCGTAGTAGCGGGAGTGGGAGGTCCCGGGGAGCTGTTTTTT. Translating it yields CASSVVAGVGGPGELFF.

This clonotype was counted between two and nine times. The genes are TRBV3-1 and TRBJ1-2; D call uncertain. The CDR3 sequence is 15 residues long. Between the trimmed V and J ends, which lost 1 base and 6 bases, there was a span of 15 bases. Looked up from germline, CDR1 is LGHDT and CDR2 is YNNKEL (reference sequence). DNA of the CDR3: TGTGCCAGCAGCCAAGGGACCTGGGCGGCTAATGGCTACACCTTC. This gives the protein CASSQGTWAANGYTF.

The J gene is TRBJ2-6, the V gene TRBV4-1; unclear D gene. CDR3 length: 15 residues. Germline CDR1 is MGHRA and CDR2 is YSYEKL. V lost 3 bases to trimming and J lost 2 bases, with 8 bases between them. The CDR3 sequence is CASSHPSAGANVLTF. The CDR3 coding sequence is TGCGCCAGCAGCCACCCCAGCGCTGGGGCCAACGTCCTGACTTTC.

The V and J genes are TRBV6-2 or TRBV6-3 and TRBJ2-1, with a weak D call TRBD1 (5 bases). Germline assignment: CDR1 MNHEY and CDR2 SVGEGT. Trimming removed 7 bases from V and 0 bases from J, with 13 bases in between. The CDR3 loop spans 15 amino acids. This CDR3 is CASTLGLVSYNEQFF. The CDR3 region has the DNA TGTGCCAGCACCCTGGGGCTAGTCTCCTACAATGAGCAGTTCTTC.

This clonotype was counted at least ten times. The J gene is TRBJ2-2, the V gene TRBV4-3, with 7 bases matching TRBD1. Germline assignment: CDR1 LGHNA and CDR2 YSLEER. The CDR3 consists of 17 residues. The junction had 11 bases not matched to a gene; V was cut back by 3 bases and J by 4 bases. For the CDR3, the DNA is TGCGCCAGCAGCCAGGAGACAGGGATAGGTGTCACCGGGGAGCTGTTTTTT. This sequence encodes CASSQETGIGVTGELFF.

In the case of this clonotype: This may arise from a read error, as a much more abundant clone is one base away. The chain recombines TRBV13 with TRBJ2-7, with TRBD1 matching over 9 bases. Germline V gives CDR1 PRHDT, CDR2 FYEKMQ (reference sequence). The CDR3 loop spans 15 amino acids. CDR3 sequence (DNA): TGTACCAGCAGCCCGACGGACAGGGGAAAATACGAGCAGTACTTC. The encoded protein is CTSSPTDRGKYEQYF.

The chain has TRBV4-1 and TRBJ2-7; D may be TRBD1 (6 bases). This CDR3 comprises 15 residues. Between the trimmed V and J ends, which lost 1 base and 3 bases, there was a span of 13 bases. In germline, CDR1 is MGHRA, CDR2 YSYEKL. Here the CDR3 reads CASSQGTANNYEQYF. For the CDR3, the DNA is TGCGCCAGCAGCCAAGGGACAGCGAATAACTACGAGCAGTACTTC.

The V call is TRBV30, the J call TRBJ2-7; the match to TRBD1 covers 8 bases. The CDR3 is 16 residues long. V was clipped by 1 base and J by 4 bases; unmatched bases: 12. Germline CDR1 GTSNPN, CDR2 SVGIG (reference sequence). CDR3 coding DNA: TGTGCCTGGAGTGCCACTCGACAGGGGAAGCCTTACGAGCAGTACTTC. This codes for CAWSATRQGKPYEQYF.

This clonotype has just a few counts. The V and J genes are TRBV4-1 and TRBJ2-1; 12 nucleotides line up with TRBD2. V trimming: 4 bases; J trimming: 8 bases; junction bases outside the gene matches: 9. Germline loops: CDR1 MGHRA, CDR2 YSYEKL. This CDR3 region has 16 residues. The CDR3 loop reads CASSLRLAGVVYEQFF. The DNA of the CDR3 is TGCGCCAGCAGCCTAAGACTAGCGGGAGTGGTATATGAGCAGTTCTTC.

A note on this clonotype: Given a much more abundant clone one base away, this may be a read error. The V and J genes are TRBV12-3 or TRBV12-4 and TRBJ1-4; D not resolved. CDR3 length: 14 residues. CDR3 in DNA: TGTGCCAGCAGCTACCCGCAGGCTCGTGAAAAACCGTTTTTT. Translation: CASSYPQAREKPFF.

The rearrangement joins TRBV7-6 to TRBJ2-7; 9 nucleotides agree with TRBD1. This CDR3 contains 15 residues. CDR1 is SGHVS, CDR2 FNYEAQ, per germline. V gave up 5 bases and J gave up 4 bases; unmatched junction bases: 9. The CDR3 sequence: CASSHSGTGSYEQYF. The CDR3 nucleotides are TGTGCCAGCAGCCACAGCGGGACAGGGAGTTACGAGCAGTACTTC.

This clonotype was picked up many times. This sequence joins TRBV4-1 and TRBJ2-6; perhaps TRBD1 as D (6 bases). Trimming shortened V by 0 bases and J by 3 bases, and 9 bases separated the two germline ends. This CDR3 has 16 residues. Per germline, CDR1 MGHRA and CDR2 YSYEKL. CDR3: CASSQDHRVGANVLTF. CDR3 in DNA: TGCGCCAGCAGCCAAGACCACAGGGTTGGGGCCAACGTCCTGACTTTC.

The genes are TRBV20-1 and TRBJ2-2, with D possibly being TRBD2 (6 bases). Looked up from germline, CDR1 is DFQATT and CDR2 is SNEGSKA (reference sequence). The CDR3 runs 13 residues. Trimming took off 6 bases at V and 3 bases at J, with 11 bases between the two ends. DNA of the CDR3: TGCAGTGCCAAGGGACTTTACACCGGGGAGCTGTTTTTT. Translated, it gives CSAKGLYTGELFF.

This clonotype was detected a few times. This chain uses TRBV9 with TRBJ2-7; the match to TRBD1 covers 7 bases. Trimming removed 3 bases from V and 0 bases from J; junction bases left unmatched: 3. Germline lookup yields CDR1 SGDLS and CDR2 YYNGEE. CDR3 length: 14 residues. The DNA of the CDR3 is TGTGCCAGCAGCGGAGGACAGGCCTCCTACGAGCAGTACTTC. Its translation: CASSGGQASYEQYF.

This clonotype was observed a few times. The chain recombines TRBV7-9 with TRBJ2-3, with a weak D call TRBD2 (5 bases). This CDR3 is built from 18 residues. Looked up from germline, CDR1 is SEHNR and CDR2 is FQNEAQ (reference sequence). V was clipped by 0 bases and J by 0 bases, with 16 bases between them. The CDR3: CASSLAPGSGSSTDTQYF. DNA for the CDR3: TGTGCCAGCAGCTTAGCGCCGGGAAGCGGCTCTAGCACAGATACGCAGTATTTT.

This clonotype has a single count. This may stem from a read error, because a much larger clone lies one nucleotide away. The chain carries TRBV3-1 and TRBJ1-1; D is undetermined. The CDR3 spans 15 residues. From germline, CDR1 is LGHDT and CDR2 YNNKEL (reference sequence). The V end was cut by 2 bases, the J end by 4 bases, with 14 bases between. CDR3 in DNA: TGTGCCAGCAGCCAACCTTTCGGGGTGGGCACTGAAGCTTTCTTT. Amino acid sequence: CASSQPFGVGTEAFF.

In regard to this clonotype: A much larger clone sits a single nucleotide away, making a read error possible. The CDR3 region has the DNA TGTGCCGGCAGCTCCCCGGGACTTCAAGAGACCCAGTACTTC. This sequence encodes CAGSSPGLQETQYF. The rearrangement joins TRBV5-3 to TRBJ2-5; a possible D gene is TRBD2 (6 bases). TRBV5-3 is placed among ORFs of uncertain function. V was trimmed by 10 bases and J by 2 bases, leaving 18 bases between them. The CDR3 runs 14 residues.